This record concerns one T cell receptor (beta chain) sequence. This specimen comes from a study of early T cells in non-severe SARS-CoV-2 infection. At the level of the study: Unsorted whole blood bulk RNA was sequenced, with unpaired chains.

As part of library construction, unique molecular identifiers were attached to individual cDNA molecules. TCRdb analysed the 5' RACE reads with MiXCR anew, one entry per CDR3 protein. The table shows approximately 40,000 distinct CDR3 sequences, with around 9.9% occurring only once. The germline CDR1 and CDR2 sequences are MNHEY and SVGEGT. V shed 0 bases, J shed 3 bases, and the junction held 7 bases outside the gene matches. This CDR3 comprises 16 residues. The rearrangement links TRBV6-2 or TRBV6-3 to TRBJ2-7; 8 bases are a match to TRBD1. The origin of this receptor is an adult who was a healthcare worker with PCR-confirmed SARS-CoV-2 infection or an uninfected control (not recorded which). Material: whole blood. The CDR3 protein is CASSYSLDRGSYEQYF. In nucleotides, the CDR3 is TGTGCCAGCAGTTACTCTCTTGACAGGGGAAGCTACGAGCAGTACTTC.